The present TCR beta chain was sequenced within a study of shared clonotypes between healthy human individuals. The overall study: Researchers drew samples from a couple of women and a few men aged 18 to 49.

Profiling relied on immunoSEQ multiplex PCR, and the TCRdb table lists in-frame clones only, not all of them. Of 450,000 to 650,000 clones listed, about 80% are singletons. Germline V gene lookup returns CDR1 SGHVS and CDR2 FQNEAQ. This CDR3 spans 14 amino acids. The junction had 2 bases not matched to a gene; V was cut back by 3 bases and J by 1 base. The chain uses TRBV7-8 and TRBJ2-5, with 7 positions matching TRBD2. The source is a woman in her 40s in good health. Some clones in this sample may be carry-over from other donors' samples. Sequencing was performed on PBMCs. CDR3 sequence (DNA): TGTGCCAGCAGCTTCCTAGCGGTCCAAGAGACCCAGTACTTC. Its translation: CASSFLAVQETQYF.